This record covers a single T cell receptor (beta chain). The antigen is not known. This record comes from a study of vaccination effects on CD4 cells after COVID-19. Study-wide points: Researchers reported few convalescent patients and no early post-infection timepoints in the study.

The J segment lost 4 bases and the V segment lost 5 bases, leaving 7 bases of the junction unmatched. Germline V CDR1 and CDR2: MNHEY, SMNVEV (reference sequence). The length of the CDR3 is 14 residues. TCRdb's table, derived via immunoSEQ multiplex PCR, lists solely in-frame clones and lacks some. The sample holds about 68,000 clones; 80% are singletons and the top ten take more than 9%. CD4+ T cells specific for antigen were expanded with viral peptide pools by the ViraFEST assay before sequencing. Culture proceeded for nine to eleven days, and CD4+ T cells were then isolated. Having tested negative for nucleocapsid antibodies, the vaccine recipients showed no prior SARS-CoV-2 infection.

The clonotype comes from a human donor who received a COVID-19 vaccine. The J gene is TRBJ1-2, the V gene TRBV27; 7 nucleotides match TRBD1. Source: CD4+ T cells from PBMCs cultured with SARS-CoV-2 spike peptides, taken before COVID-19 vaccination. The CDR3 sequence is CASSVTGVGYGYTF. In nucleotides, the CDR3 is TGTGCCAGCAGTGTCACAGGGGTTGGCTATGGCTACACCTTC.